Shown below are 11 T cell receptor beta chains from a single sample sequenced in a study of T cell responses to AZD1222 COVID-19 vaccine (dated by TCRdb to the early 2020s). Explained via the paper, the time point label denotes: baseline before first vaccination. The library came from the immunoSEQ multiplex PCR assay. Held by TCRdb, this immuneACCESS table contains in-frame sequences only and omits some clones. Under half of the omission traces to an unresolved V gene where checked; the cause of the rest is unknown. Present in this sample are about 110,000 clones, 87% of which were seen just once. The ten largest clonotypes hold 3.5% to 4.5% of the sample. This sample comprised peripheral blood, obtained on day 0 of AZD1222 vaccination. All receptors derive from an adult in good health.

The V call is TRBV21-1, the J call TRBJ1-5. TRBV21-1 is given as a pseudogene. This CDR3 is built from 17 residues. CDR3 coding DNA: TGTGCCAGCAGAGGAGGGCGGAGGGGCGTGAGCAATCAGCCCCAGCATTTT. It encodes CASRGGRRGVSNQPQHF.

The chain combines TRBV21-1 with TRBJ1-2; the table's D call of TRBD1 was not tested on the DNA. TRBV21-1 is flagged as a pseudogene. The CDR3 runs 13 residues. CDR3 in amino acids: CASLDRGRVGYTF. In DNA, the CDR3 is TGTGCCAGCCTCGACAGGGGGCGAGTTGGCTACACCTTC.

The chain recombines TRBV7-2 with TRBJ2-7; tentatively, D is TRBD1 (6 bases). Deletions cut 2 bases from V and 1 base from J, with 12 bases between. Per the germline V gene, CDR1 is SGHTA and CDR2 is FQGNSA. This CDR3 region has 15 residues. The CDR3 DNA reads as TGTGCCAGCAGCTTACGTCGGGACAAGTCCTACGAGCAGTACTTC. It yields the protein CASSLRRDKSYEQYF.

In this sample, this clone turned up a few times. This rearrangement joins TRBV7-9 to TRBJ2-7, with D hard to call. This CDR3 is 14 amino acids long. Trimming stripped 2 bases from V and 3 bases from J, with 11 bases between. The germline CDR1 and CDR2 sequences are SEHNR and FQNEAQ (reference sequence). The CDR3 sequence is CASSLQQQIYEQYF. In DNA, the CDR3 is TGTGCCAGCAGCTTACAGCAACAGATCTACGAGCAGTACTTC.

With regard to this clone: This sample also contains other DNA sequences that code for the same CDR3. The J gene is TRBJ1-1, the V gene TRBV28, with D tentatively TRBD1 (5 bases). This CDR3 spans 12 amino acids. Deletions cut 3 bases from V and 4 bases from J, with 6 bases between. The germline V gene encodes CDR1 MDHEN and CDR2 SYDVKM. CDR3 DNA sequence: TGTGCCAGCAGTTTTAGGGGCACTGAAGCTTTCTTT. This codes for CASSFRGTEAFF.

The V gene is TRBV18, the J gene TRBJ2-7; TRBD1 or TRBD2 may be the D gene (5 bases each). The germline V and J ends were trimmed by 3 bases and 6 bases, with 15 bases remaining between them. Germline assignment: CDR1 KGHSH and CDR2 LQKENI. The CDR3 extends over 14 amino acids. The CDR3 sequence: CASSPDTPGTEQYF. The CDR3 nucleotides are TGTGCCAGCTCACCCGACACGCCAGGGACCGAGCAGTACTTC.

The rearrangement links TRBV19 to TRBJ1-3; D ambiguous. V gave up 3 bases and J gave up 2 bases, with 8 bases separating them. Germline V gives CDR1 LNHDA, CDR2 SQIVND (reference sequence). This CDR3 has 14 residues. The CDR3 DNA is TGTGCCAGTAGTATGGCAGGAGCTGGAAACACCATATATTTT. The encoded protein is CASSMAGAGNTIYF.

V usage is TRBV19 and J usage is TRBJ1-6, with D possibly matching TRBD1 (5 bases). The germline CDR1 and CDR2 sequences are LNHDA and SQIVND (reference sequence). Deletions cut 7 bases from V and 0 bases from J, with 10 bases between. The CDR3 extends over 15 amino acids. The CDR3 nucleotides read TGTGCCAGTAAAGATGGGGGCTCCTATAATTCACCCCTCCACTTT. It is translated as CASKDGGSYNSPLHF.

In nucleotides, the CDR3 is TGTGCCAGCAGCGAGGACAGGGGCCCCACCTACGAGCAGTACTTC. This gives the protein CASSEDRGPTYEQYF. The chain carries TRBV9 and TRBJ2-7; 9 bases are shared with TRBD1. The CDR3 has 15 residues. Trimming cost V 3 bases and J 2 bases; bases outside gene matches: 6. The germline gives CDR1 SGDLS, CDR2 YYNGEE. The variable domain in full, with the rest retrieved from reference TRBV9 and TRBJ2-7, is DSGVTQTPKHLITATGQRVTLRCSPRSGDLSVYWYQQSLDQGLQFLIQYYNGEERAKGNILERFSAQQFPDLHSELNLSSLELGDSALYFCASSEDRGPTYEQYFGPGTRLTVT.

The chain recombines TRBV5-6 with TRBJ2-2; D gene unclear. The CDR3 has 15 amino acids. Germline loops: CDR1 SGHDT, CDR2 YYEEEE. Trimming took 2 bases from V and 3 from J, leaving 11 bases between them. The CDR3 here is CASSLDIGDTGELFF. The CDR3 DNA reads as TGTGCCAGCAGCTTAGACATAGGAGACACCGGGGAGCTGTTTTTT.

This chain links TRBV6-1 with TRBJ1-5, with 7 bases lining up with TRBD1. The CDR3 is 15 residues long. Germline V lookup: CDR1 MNHNS, CDR2 SASEGT. V dropped 6 bases and J dropped 0; count of bases not matched to a gene: 5. CDR3 DNA sequence: TGTGCCAGCAGGCCGACAGGGACTAGCAATCAGCCCCAGCATTTT. Translation: CASRPTGTSNQPQHF.